Shown below are 27 T cell receptor beta chains from a single sample sequenced in a study of blood T cell repertoires in COVID-19. TCRdb's copy holds only in-frame clones and misses some; the assay was immunoSEQ multiplex PCR. The sample shows more than 75,000 clones, around 75% of them seen only once. The sample taken for sequencing was peripheral blood. The source of these receptors is a woman of 80 years or more with active or convalescent COVID-19.

The genes are TRBV2 and TRBJ1-1; weak D call: TRBD1 (6 bases). Germline CDR1 and CDR2: SNHLY and FYNNEI. Trimming took 2 bases from V and 4 from J, leaving 17 bases between them. This CDR3 has 16 residues. CDR3 amino acids: CASSELGGGLGTEAFF. The CDR3 DNA is TGTGCCAGCAGTGAACTGGGAGGGGGTTTAGGCACTGAAGCTTTCTTT.

This rearrangement joins TRBV10-2 to TRBJ1-1; 8 bases match TRBD1. Germline values: CDR1 WSHSY, CDR2 SAAADI. The length of the CDR3 is 13 residues. J gave up 3 bases and V 5 bases, and 2 bases lay outside the gene matches. The CDR3, as DNA: TGCGCCAGCAGTCAGACAGGGGACACTGAAGCTTTCTTT. It encodes CASSQTGDTEAFF.

The V gene is TRBV18, the J gene TRBJ1-6, with D possibly matching TRBD1 (6 bases). This CDR3 is built from 15 residues. V was trimmed by 0 bases and J by 10 bases, leaving 13 bases between them. Germline CDR1 and CDR2: KGHSH and LQKENI. The CDR3 sequence: CASSPPGAGHSPLHF. In nucleotides, the CDR3 is TGTGCCAGCTCACCACCGGGGGCAGGGCACTCACCCCTCCACTTT.

This chain joins TRBV6-5 and TRBJ2-1; 9 bases align to TRBD2. Trimming cost V 6 bases and J 9 bases; bases outside gene matches: 9. The CDR3 has 14 amino acids. The V gene's germline CDR1 is MNHEY and CDR2 SVGAGI. This CDR3 is CASRHLGGRGEQFF. Here the CDR3 DNA reads TGTGCCAGCAGACACCTGGGCGGGAGGGGTGAGCAGTTCTTC.

This chain uses TRBV19 with TRBJ1-2; perhaps TRBD1 as D (6 bases). The CDR3 spans 16 residues. Germline CDR1 is LNHDA and CDR2 is SQIVND (reference sequence). With 10 bases removed from V and 1 base from J, the gap between germline ends came to 22 bases. CDR3 DNA sequence: TGTGCCACCTCGGGGGGGGCCGGGAAATATAACTATGGCTACACCTTC. Translated, it gives CATSGGAGKYNYGYTF.

This rearrangement joins TRBV6-5 to TRBJ2-7; tentatively, D is TRBD2 (5 bases). Looked up from germline, CDR1 is MNHEY and CDR2 is SVGAGI. The CDR3 runs to 15 residues. V lost 6 bases to trimming and J lost 4 bases, with 19 bases between them. This chain's CDR3 is CASSAQAESIYEQYF. CDR3 sequence (DNA): TGTGCCAGCAGCGCCCAAGCGGAGAGTATATACGAGCAGTACTTC.

The chain employs TRBV7-2 and TRBJ1-5; TRBD1 aligns across 10 bases. V lost 1 base and J lost 4; bases outside the gene matches: 7. Looked up from germline, CDR1 is SGHTA and CDR2 is FQGNSA. The CDR3 totals 17 residues. CDR3: CASSLGVGQGLNQPQHF. CDR3 bases: TGTGCCAGCAGCTTAGGGGTGGGACAGGGGTTGAATCAGCCCCAGCATTTT.

This clone was counted once. The gene calls are TRBV23-1 and TRBJ1-4; 8 bases match TRBD1. TRBV23-1 counts as an open reading frame of uncertain function. V lost 1 base and J lost 7; bases outside the gene matches: 5. The CDR3 sequence is 15 residues long. CDR3 DNA: TGCGCCAGCAGTCAATTACAGGGGGTCCGTGAAAAACTGTTTTTT. Translating it yields CASSQLQGVREKLFF.

This clone turned up a few times. The chain joins TRBV28 to TRBJ1-2; 9 nucleotides match TRBD1. J gave up 6 bases and V 6 bases, and 8 bases lay outside the gene matches. Germline V gene sequence: CDR1 MDHEN, CDR2 SYDVKM. The length of the CDR3 is 14 residues. CDR3 sequence reads: CASSSYTGGNGYTF. The CDR3 DNA reads TGTGCCAGCAGCTCCTATACAGGGGGCAATGGCTACACCTTC.

The chain employs TRBV19 and TRBJ1-5, with 9 bases fitting TRBD1. The ends lost 3 bases at V and 3 bases at J; junction bases unmatched: 6. Germline V gene data show CDR1 as LNHDA and CDR2 as SQIVND (reference sequence). The CDR3 loop spans 16 amino acids. The DNA of the CDR3 is TGTGCCAGTAGTATGGAGGACAGGGGCCTCAATCAGCCCCAGCATTTT. It yields the protein CASSMEDRGLNQPQHF.

The genes are TRBV7-2 and TRBJ2-1; 10 positions match TRBD2. V trimming: 5 bases; J trimming: 7 bases; junction bases outside the gene matches: 11. Germline CDR1 reads SGHTA; CDR2 reads FQGNSA. The CDR3 is 16 residues long. Written as DNA, the CDR3 is TGTGCCAGCAGCCCCCTTGGGCTAGCGGGAGTAAATGAGCAGTTCTTC. Translating gives CASSPLGLAGVNEQFF. Full variable domain (rest looked up from reference TRBV7-2 and TRBJ2-1): GAGVSQSPSNKVTEKGKDVELRCDPISGHTALYWYRQSLGQGLEFLIYFQGNSAPDKSGLPSDRFSAERTGGSVSTLTIQRTQQEDSAVYLCASSPLGLAGVNEQFFGPGTRLTVL.

This chain links TRBV7-8 with TRBJ1-5; 10 bases line up with TRBD1. V gave up 7 bases and J gave up 2 bases; unmatched junction bases: 5. The CDR3 totals 15 residues. The germline CDR1 and CDR2 sequences are SGHVS and FQNEAQ. The CDR3 loop reads CASTDRGLGNQPQHF. In DNA, the CDR3 is TGTGCCAGCACCGACAGGGGGCTAGGCAATCAGCCCCAGCATTTT.

This sequence joins TRBV11-2 and TRBJ1-1; D possibly corresponds to TRBD1 (5 bases). The V gene lost 0 bases and the J gene lost 1 base, with 9 bases spanning the gap. The CDR3 is 15 residues long. Germline V gene sequence: CDR1 SGHAT, CDR2 FQNNGV. Written as DNA, the CDR3 is TGTGCCAGCAGCTTAGACCAGGGATGGAACACTGAAGCTTTCTTT. The encoded protein is CASSLDQGWNTEAFF.

The chain uses TRBV6-1 and TRBJ2-7; 9 bases align to TRBD2. Germline V gene lookup returns CDR1 MNHNS and CDR2 SASEGT. J was trimmed by 2 bases and V by 0 bases; bases with no gene match: 8. The CDR3 covers 17 residues. The CDR3 sequence: CASSEAGGGARTYEQYF. The CDR3 bases are TGTGCCAGCAGTGAAGCGGGCGGGGGGGCCAGGACCTACGAGCAGTACTTC.

The count of this clone is one. The V call is TRBV19, the J call TRBJ2-6; D remains unclear. The CDR3 has 14 amino acids. Germline CDR1 LNHDA, CDR2 SQIVND (reference sequence). Trimming pared 7 bases from V and 0 bases from J, leaving 7 bases between. CDR3 residues: CASKLDSGANVLTF. The CDR3 DNA follows: TGTGCCAGTAAGCTTGACTCTGGGGCCAACGTCCTGACTTTC.

The V and J genes are TRBV5-6 and TRBJ2-7; no reliable D call. The germline V gene has CDR1 SGHDT and CDR2 YYEEEE. The CDR3 sequence is 14 residues long. Trimming removed 5 bases at V and 0 bases at J, with 12 bases between. This chain's CDR3 is CASRQILVSYEQYF. CDR3 bases: TGTGCCAGCAGGCAGATTCTTGTCTCCTACGAGCAGTACTTC.

The J gene is TRBJ2-2, the V gene TRBV18; a possible D gene is TRBD2 (5 bases). The CDR3 covers 15 residues. Between the trimmed V and J ends, which lost 8 bases and 0 bases, there was a span of 13 bases. Germline V gene lookup returns CDR1 KGHSH and CDR2 LQKENI. CDR3 region: CASRGETANTGELFF. CDR3 sequence (DNA): TGTGCCAGCCGGGGAGAGACCGCGAACACCGGGGAGCTGTTTTTT.

The chain uses TRBV29-1 and TRBJ1-4, with a tentative D call TRBD1 (5 bases). Per the germline V gene, CDR1 is SQVTM and CDR2 is ANQGSEA. The V and J ends lost 5 bases and 8 bases respectively, with 18 bases between them. This CDR3 has 14 residues. This CDR3 reads CSVLGTGGVEKLFF. CDR3 in DNA: TGCAGCGTTCTAGGAACCGGGGGGGTGGAAAAACTGTTTTTT.

CDR3 in amino acids: CASRAGLNSPLHF. The CDR3 bases are TGTGCCAGCAGAGCAGGGCTAAATTCACCCCTCCACTTT. The rearrangement joins TRBV2 to TRBJ1-6; possible D gene TRBD1, 5 bases. Trimming took 6 bases from V and 7 from J, leaving 10 bases between them. Germline CDR1 is SNHLY and CDR2 is FYNNEI. The CDR3 is 13 residues long.

The chain is built from TRBV19 and TRBJ1-1; no firm D call. The CDR3 covers 13 residues. Trimming took 5 bases from V and 11 from J, leaving 18 bases between them. Germline V CDR1 and CDR2: LNHDA, SQIVND (reference sequence). CDR3 in DNA: TGTGCCAGTAGTCCCCTCCTCCTGCGAGAGGCTTTCTTT. It yields the protein CASSPLLLREAFF.

The sample holds one count of this clone. The chain combines TRBV5-1 with TRBJ1-2; D might be TRBD1 (5 bases). Germline V lookup: CDR1 SGHRS, CDR2 YFSETQ. The V end was cut by 1 base, the J end by 2 bases, with 12 bases between. This CDR3 region has 15 residues. CDR3 sequence (DNA): TGCGCCAGCAGCTTGTTTGGGGCGCGAAACTATGGCTACACCTTC. As protein: CASSLFGARNYGYTF.

The V call is TRBV12-5, the J call TRBJ2-7; no reliable D call. CDR3 size: 14 residues. With 3 bases removed from V and 1 base from J, the gap between germline ends came to 10 bases. The germline gives CDR1 LGHNT, CDR2 FRNRAP. CDR3 region: CASGFISESYEQYF. The CDR3 nucleotides read TGTGCTAGTGGTTTTATCAGCGAATCCTACGAGCAGTACTTC. Using reference TRBV12-5 and TRBJ2-7 for the parts outside the CDR3, the full variable domain is DARVTQTPRHKVTEMGQEVTMRCQPILGHNTVFWYRQTMMQGLELLAYFRNRAPLDDSGMPKDRFSAEMPDATLATLKIQPSEPRDSAVYFCASGFISESYEQYFGPGTRLTVT.

The V gene is TRBV27, the J gene TRBJ2-1; TRBD1 is a possible D gene (6 bases). CDR1 is MNHEY and CDR2 is SMNVEV in the germline V gene (reference sequence). V was cut by 5 bases and J by 1 base, with 12 bases left in between. The CDR3 covers 15 residues. CDR3 amino acids: CASSPRGLSYNEQFF. The CDR3 coding sequence is TGTGCCAGCAGTCCCAGGGGCCTTTCCTACAATGAGCAGTTCTTC.

The chain recombines TRBV7-9 with TRBJ1-4, with D possibly TRBD1 on 6 matching bases. The CDR3 contains 17 residues. From germline, CDR1 is SEHNR and CDR2 FQNEAQ (reference sequence). V was cut by 4 bases and J by 7 bases, with 22 bases left in between. CDR3 in DNA: TGTGCCAGCAGCTACGCCGGGACAAATAAGGCCGCTGAAAAACTGTTTTTT. It translates to CASSYAGTNKAAEKLFF. The full variable domain, completed using reference TRBV7-9 and TRBJ1-4, is DTGVSQNPRHKITKRGQNVTFRCDPISEHNRLYWYRQTLGQGPEFLTYFQNEAQLEKSRLLSDRFSAERPKGSFSTLEIQRTEQGDSAMYLCASSYAGTNKAAEKLFFGSGTQLSVL.

The CDR3 loop reads CASSLGGGRKAFF. CDR3 nucleotide sequence: TGTGCCAGCAGCTTAGGGGGGGGCAGAAAAGCTTTCTTT. The rearrangement uses TRBV11-3 and TRBJ1-1; a possible D gene is TRBD1 (6 bases). Trimming removed 1 base at V and 9 bases at J, with 12 bases between. There are 13 residues in the CDR3. Germline loops: CDR1 SGHNT, CDR2 YENEEA.

There are a few counts of this clone. The gene calls are TRBV7-2 and TRBJ2-2; D is ambiguous. The CDR3 contains 15 residues. The germline CDR1 and CDR2 sequences are SGHTA and FQGNSA. Trimming took off 1 base at V and 1 base at J, with 7 bases between the two ends. CDR3 loop: CASSLGARNTGELFF. The CDR3 region has the DNA TGTGCCAGCAGCTTAGGTGCCAGGAACACCGGGGAGCTGTTTTTT.

The chain has TRBV3-1 (or the pseudogene TRBV3-2) and TRBJ1-6; TRBD1 matches 7 bases. The CDR3 has 16 amino acids. Trimming removed 0 bases from V and 9 bases from J; junction bases left unmatched: 8. Germline V gives CDR1 LGHDT, CDR2 YNNKEL (reference sequence). The CDR3 DNA reads as TGTGCCAGCAGCCAAGATGGGGGACAGACCTTTTCACCCCTCCACTTT. Translation: CASSQDGGQTFSPLHF.